This T cell receptor (beta chain) was identified during a study of blood T cell repertoires in COVID-19. Trimming left V 0 bases short and J 3 bases short, with 12 bases between. Germline V lookup: CDR1 SGHTA, CDR2 FQGNSA. The CDR3 consists of 16 residues. The protocol was immunoSEQ multiplex PCR, while the TCRdb copy is restricted to in-frame clones and leaves out a portion. The sample includes 20,000 to 30,000 clones, 85% to 95% seen only once; the top ten take roughly 4%. V usage is TRBV7-2 and J usage is TRBJ1-5; perhaps TRBD1 as D (6 bases). This clonotype was obtained from a woman in her forties or fifties with active COVID-19. Sequenced input: peripheral blood. The CDR3 nucleotides are TGTGCCAGCAGCTTAGCGTCAGGGGTCCTCAATCAGCCCCAGCATTTT. The encoded protein is CASSLASGVLNQPQHF.